This T cell receptor (beta chain) originates from a study of shared clonotypes between healthy human individuals. This clone was counted once. The CDR3 is made up of 14 amino acids. Germline CDR1 SGHTA, CDR2 FQGNSA. The ends were cut back, 4 bases at V and 4 bases at J, with 13 bases in the middle. Produced via immunoSEQ multiplex PCR; TCRdb's table is partial and in-frame only. The sample holds fewer than 650,000 clones; roughly four fifths are singletons and the top ten take under 15%. This TCR was recovered from a woman aged 40 to 49 in good health. Some clones in this sample may be carry-over from other donors' samples. V and J are TRBV7-2 and TRBJ1-2; D is ambiguous. The specimen sequenced was PBMCs. CDR3: CASSSHNGPYGYTF. CDR3 bases: TGTGCCAGCAGCTCCCACAATGGCCCCTATGGCTACACCTTC.